The rows below give T cell receptor beta chains drawn from one sample of a study of blood T cell repertoires in COVID-19. Repertoires were generated with immunoSEQ multiplex PCR, while TCRdb's copy carries only in-frame clones and drops some. The sample includes some 190,000 clones, roughly four fifths of them seen just once. The specimen was peripheral blood. The receptors originated from a woman of 80 years or more with COVID-19, enrolled during active disease. The conserved cysteine and the conserved F or W are not part of the CDR3 here. Fields, in order: J gene, CDR3 length, clone size, D gene, V gene, CDR3 protein. A D gene is named only where the DNA matches it firmly. Clone size, where shown, is once, few, many, or a class for clones that have expanded.

>TRBJ1-4|8|-|-|TRBV6-5
AIINEKLF
>TRBJ2-4|17|few|TRBD2|TRBV7-2
ASSHWGLAGRRAKNIQY
>TRBJ1-1|11|-|TRBD1|TRBV5-1
ASSQQGASEAF
>TRBJ2-7|10|-|-|TRBV19
ASGGGRYEQY
>TRBJ2-1|14|few|-|TRBV27
ASSPRWASANNEQF
>TRBJ2-7|12|-|-|TRBV11-2
ASSPGLSSYEQY
>TRBJ2-3|11|-|TRBD1|TRBV11-3
ASSEATGGAQY
>TRBJ2-1|9|-|-|TRBV11-2
ASSRYGEQF
>TRBJ1-1|12|-|-|TRBV3-1/TRBV3-2
ASSQGRRDTEAF
>TRBJ1-2|13|-|-|TRBV19
ASSTHHQGWDGYT
>TRBJ1-6|12|few|-|TRBV27
ASSLSGHYSPLH
>TRBJ2-1|10|-|-|TRBV11-3
ASKGGVGEQF
>TRBJ1-2|11|-|-|TRBV5-4
ASSPDSYYGYT
>TRBJ1-2|11|-|-|TRBV28
ASSSGAGGGYT
>TRBJ2-7|10|few|-|TRBV3-1/TRBV3-2
ASSQNLREQY
>TRBJ1-6|13|-|TRBD1|TRBV18
ASSPGQAYNSPLH
>TRBJ1-1|12|-|-|TRBV18
ASLDATANTEAF
>TRBJ2-1|15|-|TRBD1|TRBV13
ASSLLRDRSSYNEQF
>TRBJ2-1|13|-|TRBD1|TRBV7-9
ASSYGQGPYNEQF
>TRBJ2-3|13|-|TRBD2|TRBV10-3
AISESPGGTDTQY
>TRBJ2-1|10|-|-|TRBV7-3
ASSPGGFEQF
>TRBJ2-2|14|once|TRBD2|TRBV7-3
ASSRGTSMGTGELF
>TRBJ2-2|13|-|-|TRBV10-1
ASSESGLRSRGAV
>TRBJ2-3|14|-|-|TRBV6-6
ASSYSETSSTDTQY
>TRBJ1-5|13|-|-|TRBV9
ASSLGPLPNQPQH
>TRBJ2-5|13|-|TRBD2|TRBV2
ASIPLAGVRETQY